The rows below give T cell receptor beta chains drawn from one sample of a study of T cells after yellow fever vaccination. Via MiXCR, TCRdb re-called the 5' RACE reads, giving one row per CDR3 protein. The sample holds around 63,000 distinct CDR3 sequences; roughly 7.3% are singletons and the top ten take 30% to 45%. This material consisted of CD8+ T cells sorted from PBMCs, taken 15 days after the yellow fever booster vaccination. The receptors were gathered from a man in his thirties or forties who received the YFV17D yellow fever vaccine. Both conserved end residues are part of each CDR3. Fields, in order: clone size, D gene, V gene, J gene, CDR3 protein, CDR3 DNA. D genes are given only for firm matches. Not all rows give a size; the values are once, few, many and, for expanded clones, a class.

many	-	TRBV27	TRBJ2-7	CASSPGSSYEQYF	TGTGCCAGCAGCCCCGGGAGCTCCTACGAGCAGTACTTC
few	-	TRBV6-5	TRBJ1-6	CASSYSPPSYNSPLHF	TGTGCCAGCAGTTACTCACCGCCCTCCTATAATTCACCCCTCCACTTT
many	-	TRBV14	TRBJ2-1	CASSHLSKGNEQFF	TGTGCCAGCAGCCACCTATCAAAGGGAAATGAGCAGTTCTTC
many	-	TRBV29-1	TRBJ2-1	CSASGSTVTSNEQFF	TGCAGCGCTAGTGGTTCTACGGTTACTAGCAATGAGCAGTTCTTC
many	-	TRBV6-2/TRBV6-3	TRBJ2-1	CASSYFGTLNNEQFF	TGTGCCAGCAGTTATTTCGGGACACTTAACAATGAGCAGTTCTTC
-	-	TRBV28	TRBJ1-5	CAIGPGLLCPQHF	TGTGCCATCGGCCCGGGGCTCCTCTGCCCCCAGCATTTT
many	-	TRBV7-9	TRBJ2-3	CASSEFFEDTQYF	TGTGCCAGCAGCGAATTCTTTGAGGATACGCAGTATTTT
many	TRBD2	TRBV12-3/TRBV12-4	TRBJ2-1	CASLPGRENKYNEQFF	TGTGCCAGCCTCCCGGGGCGGGAGAATAAATACAATGAGCAGTTCTTC
many	TRBD1	TRBV14	TRBJ2-7	CASSITGDRVEQYF	TGTGCCAGCAGCATAACAGGGGACAGGGTCGAGCAGTACTTC
-	-	TRBV29-1	TRBJ2-1	CGVVQRSYNEQFF	TGCGGCGTTGTGCAGCGGTCCTACAATGAGCAGTTCTTC
many	-	TRBV5-6	TRBJ2-2	CASSPTGNTGELFF	TGTGCCAGCAGCCCGACGGGGAACACCGGGGAGCTGTTTTTT
many	TRBD2	TRBV9	TRBJ2-1	CASSPPGKALAGDEQFF	TGTGCCAGCAGCCCCCCCGGGAAGGCGTTAGCGGGAGATGAGCAGTTCTTC
many	-	TRBV4-1	TRBJ2-1	CASSQDGDQSSYNEQFF	TGCGCCAGCAGCCAAGATGGAGACCAGAGCTCCTACAATGAGCAGTTCTTC
many	-	TRBV6-5	TRBJ2-1	CASSYGGGNEQFF	TGTGCCAGCAGTTACGGGGGCGGAAATGAGCAGTTCTTC
many	-	TRBV27	TRBJ1-2	CASSPPGHPGLWGYTF	TGTGCCAGCAGTCCCCCGGGACACCCGGGGTTATGGGGCTACACCTTC
many	-	TRBV20-1	TRBJ1-4	CSARSKGSGEKLFF	TGCAGTGCTAGAAGTAAGGGGTCCGGTGAAAAACTGTTTTTT
many	TRBD1	TRBV28	TRBJ1-1	CASSHPQGAGGVRAFF	TGTGCCAGCAGTCACCCGCAGGGGGCGGGGGGGGTGCGTGCTTTCTTT
-	-	TRBV5-1	TRBJ2-1	CASSPGLVIYNEQFF	TGCGCCAGCAGCCCCGGTCTAGTCATCTACAATGAGCAGTTCTTC
-	-	TRBV19	TRBJ1-1	CASSGTMNTEAFF	TGTGCCAGTTCCGGGACGATGAACACTGAAGCTTTCTTT
many	-	TRBV7-6	TRBJ2-2	CASSLAGRGGELFF	TGTGCCAGCAGCTTAGCGGGTCGGGGCGGGGAGCTGTTTTTT
many	-	TRBV7-6	TRBJ2-7	CASSSLRDNEQYF	TGTGCCAGCAGCTCACTCCGGGACAACGAGCAGTACTTC
many	-	TRBV6-5	TRBJ2-2	CASPRARGAGELFF	TGTGCCAGCCCTCGCGCCCGGGGTGCCGGGGAGCTGTTTTTT
many	-	TRBV5-6	TRBJ2-4	CASSFGRGNIQYF	TGTGCCAGCAGCTTCGGACGGGGAAACATTCAGTACTTC
many	-	TRBV4-2	TRBJ2-1	CASSPGSNEQFF	TGTGCCAGCAGCCCTGGCAGCAATGAGCAGTTCTTC
many	-	TRBV7-9	TRBJ2-1	CASSLVGYEQFF	TGTGCCAGCAGCTTAGTGGGTTATGAGCAGTTCTTC
few	-	TRBV5-4	TRBJ2-1	CASSPDLAYNEQFF	TGTGCCAGCAGCCCCGACCTCGCCTACAATGAGCAGTTCTTC
many	TRBD2	TRBV10-2	TRBJ2-7	CASSESGGRAYEQYF	TGCGCCAGCAGTGAGTCGGGCGGGAGGGCCTACGAGCAGTACTTC
few	TRBD1	TRBV20-1	TRBJ2-2	CCARDTVPPTDSGGAELFF	TGCTGTGCTAGAGATACCGTCCCGCCGACAGATTCAGGGGGCGCGGAGCTGTTTTTT
many	TRBD1	TRBV5-1	TRBJ2-7	CASSIRDSSYEQYF	TGCGCCAGCAGTATTCGGGACAGCTCCTACGAGCAGTACTTC
many	-	TRBV7-9	TRBJ1-2	CASSGVLTYGYTF	TGTGCCAGCAGCGGCGTATTGACCTATGGCTACACCTTC
many	TRBD1	TRBV6-2/TRBV6-3	TRBJ2-1	CASTEVGQAYNEQFF	TGTGCCAGCACCGAGGTGGGACAGGCTTACAATGAGCAGTTCTTC
many	TRBD1	TRBV20-1	TRBJ2-7	CSAMAGQGSYEQYF	TGCAGTGCAATGGCGGGACAGGGATCCTACGAGCAGTACTTC
many	-	TRBV6-5	TRBJ1-1	CASSYGLGPVKAEAFF	TGTGCCAGCAGTTACGGTTTGGGACCAGTGAAGGCTGAAGCTTTCTTT
many	TRBD2	TRBV29-1	TRBJ2-7	CSVESGRGAYEQYF	TGCAGCGTTGAATCGGGGAGGGGCGCCTACGAGCAGTACTTC
many	-	TRBV18	TRBJ1-1	CASSPVFRADTEAFF	TGTGCCAGCTCACCAGTTTTCAGGGCGGACACTGAAGCTTTCTTT